This T cell receptor beta chain was retrieved from a study of blood T cells in healthy people across ages. The study's findings and limits: Long-lived donors carried more naive CD4+ cells and greater diversity than aged donors. Unsorted PBMC input precluded a conclusive naive versus antigen-experienced comparison.

Combining a sample-barcoded 5' primer with a J-beta primer mix, a second PCR ran for roughly 6 to 11 cycles. CDR3-containing paired-end reads numbering at least 2.5 million came from each sample. TCRdb used MiXCR to reprocess the 5' RACE reads, holding one entry per CDR3 protein. The sample gives 1,300,000 or so distinct CDR3 sequences, 45% to 70% of which show up once; roughly 6.3% is in the top ten. This clonotype was seen a handful of times. Its specificity is unknown. CDR1 is LGHDT, CDR2 YNNKEL, per germline (reference sequence). Trimming stripped 4 bases from V and 11 bases from J, with 26 bases between. The CDR3 length is 16 residues.

The sample taken for sequencing was blood. This chain connects TRBV3-1 to TRBJ2-5; D may be TRBD2 (6 bases). The clonotype originates from a man aged 18 to 30 in good health. The CDR3: CASSPSLADSVNEQYF. CDR3 nucleotides: TGTGCCAGCAGCCCATCACTAGCAGACTCGGTCAATGAGCAGTACTTC.